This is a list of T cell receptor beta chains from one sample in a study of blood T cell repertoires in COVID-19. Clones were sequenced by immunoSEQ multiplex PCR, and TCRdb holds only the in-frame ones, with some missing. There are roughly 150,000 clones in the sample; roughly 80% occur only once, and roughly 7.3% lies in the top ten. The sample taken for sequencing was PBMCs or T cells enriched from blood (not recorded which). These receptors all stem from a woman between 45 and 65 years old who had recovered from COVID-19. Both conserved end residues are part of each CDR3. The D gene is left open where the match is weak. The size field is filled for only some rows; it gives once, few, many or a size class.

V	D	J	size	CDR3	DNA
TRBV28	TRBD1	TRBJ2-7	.	CASSSGQARHEQYF	TGTGCCAGCAGTTCGGGACAGGCCAGACACGAGCAGTACTTC
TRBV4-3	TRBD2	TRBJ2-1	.	CASSQAWRASGSQSYNEQFF	TGCGCCAGCAGCCAAGCATGGAGGGCTAGCGGGAGTCAGTCCTACAATGAGCAGTTCTTC
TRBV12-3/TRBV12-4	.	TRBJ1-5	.	CASRVENQPQHF	TGTGCCAGCAGAGTGGAGAATCAGCCCCAGCATTTT
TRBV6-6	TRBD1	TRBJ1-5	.	CASSRTPNGQVVQPQHF	TGTGCCAGCAGTCGTACGCCTAACGGACAGGTTGTTCAGCCCCAGCATTTT
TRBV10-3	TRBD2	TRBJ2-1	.	CAISQGLADNEQFF	TGTGCCATCAGCCAGGGACTAGCGGATAATGAGCAGTTCTTC
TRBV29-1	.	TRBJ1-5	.	CSVEDQEGRDQHF	TGCAGCGTTGAAGACCAGGAGGGCAGGGACCAGCATTTT
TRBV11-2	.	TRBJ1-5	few	CASSSQGTQPQHF	TGTGCCAGCAGCTCGCAGGGTACTCAGCCCCAGCATTTT
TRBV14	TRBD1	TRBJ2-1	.	CASSRDRGVRGLHLYNEQFF	TGTGCCAGCAGCCGGGACAGGGGGGTGCGGGGCCTCCATCTATACAATGAGCAGTTCTTC
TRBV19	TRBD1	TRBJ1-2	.	CASTKDRGDYGYTF	TGTGCCAGTACTAAGGACAGGGGTGACTATGGCTACACCTTC
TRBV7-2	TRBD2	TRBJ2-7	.	CASSLEGGGLSYEQYF	TGTGCCAGCAGCTTAGAGGGCGGGGGGCTCTCCTACGAGCAGTACTTC
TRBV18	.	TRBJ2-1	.	CASSPRGDEYNEQFF	TGTGCCAGCTCACCACGGGGGGACGAATACAATGAGCAGTTCTTC
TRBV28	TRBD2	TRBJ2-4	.	CASSALSGITGNIQYF	TGTGCCAGCAGTGCACTGAGCGGGATAACGGGTAACATTCAGTACTTC
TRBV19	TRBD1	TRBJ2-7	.	CASSIGGQGRREQYF	TGTGCCAGTAGTATTGGGGGACAGGGTAGACGCGAGCAGTACTTC